The entry that follows covers one TCR beta chain sequence. The antigen this receptor binds is unknown. Base qualities are missing; no much larger clone stands one base away. The CDR3 numbers 15 residues from cysteine through phenylalanine. Only CDR3 DNA remains: 45 bases, in frame from the first base. V gives up 2 bases and J gives up 0 bases, and the segment between their germline ends measures 11 bases. For CDR1 and CDR2, the germline V gene (reference sequence) lists SEHNR and FQNEAQ. Amplification of TCR beta CDR3 regions was carried out from RNA transcripts. The TCR CDR3 was subjected to a first round of RT-PCR using the HTBI primer set and the Qiagen OneStep RT-PCR kit. A second multiplex PCR round built the libraries, followed by size selection and purification. The libraries were sequenced on an Illumina HiSeq2000 using paired-end 100 bp reads. The paper's data handling went like this. SOAPnuke was used to process the raw data, with reads discarded if the reads contained adapters or uncalled bases, had a mean Phred below 15, or lacked an exact constant-primer or identifier match. High-quality paired reads were merged using COPE v1.2.5, and each unique nucleotide sequence was defined as a clonotype. MiTCR v1.1 was used to align clonotypes to the IMGT TRBV, TRBD and TRBJ reference segments. Only V-J combinations with frequency above 0.0001, covering 99% to 99.2% of repertoires, were analysed. A TCS score was defined as the ratio of F50 (clonal expansion) to E x V (chaos), with BLOSUM62-based TCRdist applied between CDR3 peptides within each V-J. Welch's t-statistics and random forest reduced 514 V-J features to about 12, which were used in a naive Bayes classifier (R e1071). TCRdb trimmed public reads at Q25 via fastp, called clones via MiXCR and kept in-frame beta chains. A single entry per CDR3 protein holds the most common genes and DNA from its merged rows. TCRdb, not the authors, supplied the V and J calls. In this sample the table shows about 400,000 distinct CDR3 sequences, approximately 13% of which occur a single time. 5.3% of the sample is held by the ten biggest clonotypes.

These data belong to a study of T cells in Graves' hyperthyroidism and ophthalmopathy (dated by TCRdb to the late 2010s). Describing the broader study: Peripheral blood samples were taken at initial diagnosis, before any treatment was given. TCR Vbeta CDR3 sequencing of approximately 140 peripheral blood samples (fewer than 45 ophthalmopathy, around 80 hyperthyroidism and approximately 17 progressor patients) is reported in the paper. The roughly 91 discovery patients were randomly divided into training and test sets at a 7:3 ratio. To identify distinguishing TCR V-J signatures, a discovery cohort of about a hundred patients was used, comprising 43 with Graves' ophthalmopathy and under 60 with stable Graves' hyperthyroidism. Thyroid tissue and blood T-cell repertoires from about six Graves' hyperthyroidism patients were also compared in the study. An independent validation cohort of around 19 hyperthyroidism patients and 17 patients who later progressed to ophthalmopathy tested prospective prediction of ophthalmopathy. Following sampling, methimazole starting at 30 mg daily was given to hyperthyroidism patients, and high-dose intravenous methylprednisolone was given to ophthalmopathy patients. Results and caveats for the whole study, not just this receptor: Most expanded thyroid clonotypes (frequency above 0.001) were also detected in blood, a finding suggesting that blood repertoires may reflect thyroid immune responses. Sample size was not statistically predetermined, and blinding of investigators to group allocation was not performed. A model built on a 13 V-J signature distinguished ophthalmopathy from stable hyperthyroidism, reaching roughly 88% sensitivity and under 84% specificity in cross-validation and 80%/75% in testing. During validation, the model predicted progression to ophthalmopathy a median of around 7 months ahead of onset, with more than 60% sensitivity and 72% to 85% specificity.

A patient counted as having stable Graves' hyperthyroidism if no progression to ophthalmopathy occurred over 18 months of follow-up. Hyperthyroidism patients were aged 18 to 65 years and newly diagnosed, with disease duration of less than 2 months. The study excluded patients with uncontrolled infections, other autoimmune diseases, pregnancy or lactation. Diagnoses were based on clinical symptoms, serum thyroxine and TRAb, thyroid ultrasound and orbital computed tomography. Ficoll-Paque density gradient centrifugation was used to isolate PBMCs from about 9.4 ml of fresh peripheral blood. Trizol reagent was used to extract total RNA, and RNA quality was then checked on an Agilent 2100 Bioanalyzer.

Sequencing was performed on blood. The receptor chain draws on TRBV7-9 and TRBJ2-7; the D gene is perhaps TRBD1, from 5 matching bases. This clonotype was obtained from a woman aged 18-35 years with Graves' hyperthyroidism. The DNA sequence reads TGTGCCAGCAGCTTACCCACAGGCTCCTCCTACGAGCAGTACTTC. Translated, this gives CASSLPTGSSYEQYF. The CDR3 plus the reference TRBV7-9 and TRBJ2-7 genes for the other parts give the full variable domain: DTGVSQNPRHKITKRGQNVTFRCDPISEHNRLYWYRQTLGQGPEFLTYFQNEAQLEKSRLLSDRFSAERPKGSFSTLEIQRTEQGDSAMYLCASSLPTGSSYEQYFGPGTRLTVT.